This T cell receptor beta chain stems from a study of blood T cell repertoires in COVID-19. Assay used: immunoSEQ multiplex PCR; TCRdb lists only in-frame clones, some missing. The sample lists a few hundred thousand clones, 89% occurring once. Unmatched junction bases numbered 12, after V lost 5 bases and J lost 5 bases. CDR3 length: 16 residues. Germline V gives CDR1 MGHDK, CDR2 SYGVNS. The sequenced sample was PBMCs or T cells enriched from blood (not recorded which). V usage is TRBV25-1 and J usage is TRBJ2-5; TRBD1 agrees at 9 bases. This TCR was recovered from a woman in her forties who had recovered from COVID-19. This CDR3 is CASSPWGTGIDETQYF. The CDR3 nucleotides are TGTGCCAGCAGTCCGTGGGGGACAGGGATAGACGAGACCCAGTACTTC.